This TCR beta chain originates from a study of blood T cell repertoires in COVID-19. About the research overall: Samples of COVID-19 (acute and convalescent) were obtained from the United States, Italy and Spain. In each case, the material was cDNA or gDNA derived from T cells, B-cell-depleted T cells, or PBMCs.

As processed by the authors: Reference gene primers were amplified, and this amplification served to estimate nucleated cell counts. Profiling relied on immunoSEQ multiplex PCR, and the TCRdb table lists in-frame clones only, not all of them. That table is the source of V, J and clone size, and D and trimming were worked out from the DNA. The sample gives 70,000 to 100,000 clones, roughly 88% of which show up once; roughly 45% is in the top ten. Germline-derived CDR1 and CDR2 are SNHLY and FYNNEI. The CDR3 extends over 15 amino acids. Deletions cut 5 bases from V and 4 bases from J, with 16 bases between.

The source material was peripheral blood. The V gene is TRBV2, the J gene TRBJ2-3, with D perhaps TRBD2 (7 bases). The sequence derives from a human donor in a cohort sampled during active COVID-19. CDR3 sequence reads: CASSTSDRSPDTQYF. The CDR3 DNA reads TGTGCCAGCAGTACTAGCGACAGGAGTCCAGATACGCAGTATTTT.